These T cell receptor beta chains were read from a single sample in a study of graft-versus-host responses after intestinal transplantation. These receptors' targets are unknown. Method: immunoSEQ multiplex PCR; TCRdb's copy keeps in-frame clones and lacks some. The sample holds about 86,000 clones, about 88% seen once. Sequencing used unstimulated CD4+ T cells sorted from spleen or lymph node cells, obtained before transplant. These receptors were collected from a human donor who was the organ donor for an intestinal transplant. CDR3s include the opening cysteine and the closing phenylalanine or tryptophan.

V	J	CDR3
TRBV11-2	TRBJ2-7	CASSFTGYYEQYF
TRBV19	TRBJ1-1	CASSRQGRGEAFF
TRBV6-1	TRBJ2-7	CASSEWGLEYHEQYF
TRBV5-4	TRBJ2-3	CASSLPGQGVDTQYF
TRBV7-3	TRBJ2-3	CASSTADHTQYF
TRBV5-1	TRBJ1-1	CASSLDPRGTEAFF
TRBV7-9	TRBJ2-3	CASCSLVFSDTQYF
TRBV9	TRBJ1-1	CASSVAGSMNTEAFF
TRBV29-1	TRBJ1-2	CSAAGTPSNYGYTF
TRBV10-3	TRBJ1-1	CAISELAGTGEMNTEAFF
TRBV5-4	TRBJ2-7	CASGETMSAEQYF
TRBV19	TRBJ1-2	CASSIADPSGRYGYTF
TRBV5-1	TRBJ2-1	CASSSASGRNEQFF
TRBV28	TRBJ2-7	CASSDPGMASYEQYF
TRBV7-3	TRBJ1-1	CASSLLGVNTEAFF
TRBV21-1	TRBJ1-2	CASSKYGTSETHGYTF
TRBV28	TRBJ1-4	CASRQGNEKLFF
TRBV7-9	TRBJ2-1	CASSLGGRGPGNEQFF
TRBV5-4	TRBJ2-5	CAGRQGRRETQYF
TRBV19	TRBJ2-3	CASSLRGGQDTQYF
TRBV9	TRBJ2-1	CASSPSGTSGGYNEQFF
TRBV19	TRBJ2-3	CATPRAGVRTDTQYF
TRBV7-9	TRBJ2-3	CASSLTPTPGDTQYF
TRBV7-2	TRBJ2-2	CASSSRSGANTGELFF
TRBV6-1	TRBJ1-2	CASSVQGARYGYTF
TRBV7-3	TRBJ2-2	CASSFYSGGGTGELFF
TRBV4-1	TRBJ2-5	CASSTTRAETQYF
TRBV28	TRBJ1-1	CASSFEIYTEAFF
TRBV28	TRBJ2-1	CASSLPTSGSSYNEQFF
TRBV7-3	TRBJ1-1	CASSLNGGATEAFF
TRBV4-1	TRBJ2-4	CASSLSQGGDKNIQYF
TRBV28	TRBJ1-2	CASSSIRGTNYGYTF
TRBV5-4	TRBJ1-2	CASSLEAWGRGPGTNYGYTF
TRBV5-1	TRBJ2-3	CASSSLAGGVSTDTQYF
TRBV6-6	TRBJ2-7	CASSYSSGLAFSEQYF
TRBV7-3	TRBJ2-2	CASSRRGAGELFF
TRBV7-9	TRBJ2-7	CASSLGDRDGEQYF
TRBV9	TRBJ2-1	CASSTHRDPSYNEQFF
TRBV7-2	TRBJ2-7	CASSHGTSSYEQYF
TRBV9	TRBJ2-7	CASSVSGSGDEQYF
TRBV30	TRBJ1-5	CAWSGQGTQPQHF
TRBV18	TRBJ2-1	CASSPLPSSGGDNEQFF
TRBV19	TRBJ1-1	CASKLTLGASPEAFF
TRBV11-2	TRBJ2-5	CASSLKGGTETQYF
TRBV30	TRBJ2-5	CAWSDSGGVQETQYF
TRBV4-3	TRBJ2-1	CASSRQGDRAYNEQFF
TRBV7-2	TRBJ2-2	CASSLGHTGELFF
TRBV9	TRBJ2-5	CASSVDSQGAVETQYF
TRBV5-1	TRBJ2-5	CASSYWTSGGQETQYF
TRBV6-1	TRBJ2-2	CASSDRILPGGRLFF
TRBV7-2	TRBJ1-2	CASSFVAAGFGYGYTF
TRBV2	TRBJ2-4	CASSEGRGPGIQYF
TRBV11-2	TRBJ2-1	CASSQKDRAHFYNEQFF
TRBV5-6	TRBJ2-3	CASSGLRTDTQYF
TRBV28	TRBJ1-2	CASGGTGGRNYGYTF